This T cell receptor beta chain was captured by sequencing in a study of T cell responses to AZD1222 COVID-19 vaccine. Overall study findings and caveats: The sample set comprised mostly white British donors with more females, and clonal diversity was possibly underestimated. Only a handful of individuals given AZD1222 were seropositive at baseline.

Germline V gene data show CDR1 as SGHAT and CDR2 as FQNNGV. The V end was cut by 2 bases, the J end by 4 bases, with 20 bases between. The CDR3 has 17 amino acids. In the case of this clone: Its antigen is unknown.

Profiling relied on immunoSEQ multiplex PCR, and the TCRdb table lists in-frame clones only, not all of them. The table includes some 120,000 clones, 84% detected once. The starting material was peripheral blood, obtained on day 0 of AZD1222 vaccination. This chain uses TRBV11-2 with TRBJ1-2; no firm D call. The TCR was taken from an adult in good health. CDR3 amino acids: CASSLHRPGRLSYGYTF. The CDR3 nucleotides read TGTGCCAGCAGCTTACATCGACCGGGCAGGCTATCCTATGGCTACACCTTC.